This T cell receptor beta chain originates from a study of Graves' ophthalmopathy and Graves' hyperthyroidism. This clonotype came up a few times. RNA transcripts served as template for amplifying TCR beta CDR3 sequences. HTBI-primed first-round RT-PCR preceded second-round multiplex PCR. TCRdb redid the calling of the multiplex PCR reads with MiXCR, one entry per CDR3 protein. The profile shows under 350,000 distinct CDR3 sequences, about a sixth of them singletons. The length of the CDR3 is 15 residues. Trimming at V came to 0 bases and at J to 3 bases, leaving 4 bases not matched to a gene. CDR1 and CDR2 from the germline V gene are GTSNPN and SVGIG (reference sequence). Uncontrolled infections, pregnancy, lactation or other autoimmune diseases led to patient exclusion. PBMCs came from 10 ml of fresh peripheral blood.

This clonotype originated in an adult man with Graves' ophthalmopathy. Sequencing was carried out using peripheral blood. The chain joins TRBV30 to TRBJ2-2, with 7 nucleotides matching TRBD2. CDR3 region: CAWSVSGLYTGELFF. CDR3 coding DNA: TGTGCCTGGAGTGTATCGGGACTATACACCGGGGAGCTGTTTTTT.